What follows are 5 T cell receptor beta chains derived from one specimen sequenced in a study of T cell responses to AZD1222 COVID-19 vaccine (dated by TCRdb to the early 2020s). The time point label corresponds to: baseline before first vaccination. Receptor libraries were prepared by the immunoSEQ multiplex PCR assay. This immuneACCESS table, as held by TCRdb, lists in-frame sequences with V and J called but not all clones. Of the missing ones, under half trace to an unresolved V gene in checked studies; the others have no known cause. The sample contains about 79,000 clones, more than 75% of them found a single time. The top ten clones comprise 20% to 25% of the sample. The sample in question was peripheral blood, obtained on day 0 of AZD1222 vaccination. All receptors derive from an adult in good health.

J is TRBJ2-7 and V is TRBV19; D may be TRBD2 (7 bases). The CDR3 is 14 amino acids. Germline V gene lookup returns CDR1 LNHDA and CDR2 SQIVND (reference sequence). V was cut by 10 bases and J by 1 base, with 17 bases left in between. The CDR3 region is CATQSAGQSYEQYF. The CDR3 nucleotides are TGTGCCACCCAATCAGCGGGACAATCCTACGAGCAGTACTTC.

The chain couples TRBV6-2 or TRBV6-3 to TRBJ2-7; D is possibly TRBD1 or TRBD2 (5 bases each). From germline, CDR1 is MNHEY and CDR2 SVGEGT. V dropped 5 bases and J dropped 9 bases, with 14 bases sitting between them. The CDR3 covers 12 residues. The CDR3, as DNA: TGTGCCAGCAGTGATCGGGACCCGGGGCAGTACTTC. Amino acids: CASSDRDPGQYF.

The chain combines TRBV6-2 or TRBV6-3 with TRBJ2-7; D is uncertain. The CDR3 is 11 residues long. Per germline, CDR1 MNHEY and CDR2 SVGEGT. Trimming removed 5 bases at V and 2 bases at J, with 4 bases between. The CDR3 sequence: CASSTTYEQYF. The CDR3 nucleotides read TGTGCCAGCAGTACAACCTACGAGCAGTACTTC.

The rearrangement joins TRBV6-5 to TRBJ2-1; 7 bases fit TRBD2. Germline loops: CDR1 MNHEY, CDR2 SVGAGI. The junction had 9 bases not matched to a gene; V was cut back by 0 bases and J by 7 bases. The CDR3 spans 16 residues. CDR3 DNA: TGTGCCAGCAGTTACTCGATACGGGGGGTTGGGAATGAGCAGTTCTTC. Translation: CASSYSIRGVGNEQFF.

The CDR3 nucleotides are TGTGCCAGCAGTGCAGGGACTAGCGGGGGGGCCATACTGCCGCAGTATTTT. Its translation: CASSAGTSGGAILPQYF. This rearrangement joins TRBV28 to TRBJ2-3; TRBD2 aligns across 16 bases. With V trimmed by 5 bases and J by 10 bases, 12 bases remained unmatched. The CDR3 contains 17 residues. The germline gives CDR1 MDHEN, CDR2 SYDVKM. Using reference TRBV28 and TRBJ2-3 for the parts outside the CDR3, the full variable domain is DVKVTQSSRYLVKRTGEKVFLECVQDMDHENMFWYRQDPGLGLRLIYFSYDVKMKEKGDIPEGYSVSREKKERFSLILESASTNQTSMYLCASSAGTSGGAILPQYFGPGTRLTVL.